The 21 T cell receptor beta chains below were found in one sample sequenced in a study of blood T cell repertoires in COVID-19. The table came from immunoSEQ multiplex PCR; TCRdb's copy has only in-frame clones and leaves some out. The sample lists approximately 180,000 clones; 89% were seen once. The material sequenced was PBMCs or T cells enriched from blood (not recorded which). Source of these receptors: a woman aged 40-49 years with acute COVID-19.

The rearrangement links TRBV18 to TRBJ1-6, with 7 bases identical to TRBD1. The CDR3 contains 15 residues. V was pared by 4 bases and J by 8 bases, with 8 bases of the junction left unmatched. The germline V gene encodes CDR1 KGHSH and CDR2 LQKENI. The CDR3 DNA reads TGTGCCAGCTCACTCCGAGGCGGACAGGATTCACCCCTCCACTTT. Translating gives CASSLRGGQDSPLHF.

The table lists this clone with a count of one. CDR3 sequence: CASRRGLAGNTGELFF. The CDR3 region has the DNA TGTGCCAGCAGGAGGGGACTAGCGGGAAACACCGGGGAGCTGTTTTTT. The chain uses TRBV9 and TRBJ2-2; TRBD2 agrees at 13 bases. CDR3 length equals 16 residues. J lost 2 bases, V lost 5 bases, and 3 bases had no gene match. From germline, CDR1 is SGDLS and CDR2 YYNGEE.

This clone was observed a few times. The gene calls are TRBV5-6 and TRBJ2-3, with D tentatively TRBD2 (5 bases). Between the trimmed V and J ends, which lost 4 bases and 0 bases, there was a span of 9 bases. Germline CDR1 and CDR2: SGHDT and YYEEEE. The CDR3 is 14 residues long. The CDR3: CASSLGVSTDTQYF. The CDR3 region has the DNA TGTGCCAGCAGCCTCGGGGTTAGCACAGATACGCAGTATTTT.

The CDR3 is CATREGLQKSKTQYF. Written as DNA, the CDR3 is TGTGCCACCCGGGAGGGCCTTCAGAAGAGTAAGACCCAGTACTTC. This chain connects TRBV2 to TRBJ2-5; 8 bases are a match to TRBD2. V lost 10 bases, J lost 6 bases, and 16 bases stayed unmatched. Germline V gives CDR1 SNHLY, CDR2 FYNNEI. This CDR3 region has 15 residues.

The rearrangement links TRBV21-1 to TRBJ2-7; whether TRBD1, the table's D call, matches the DNA was not checked. TRBV21-1 is flagged as a pseudogene. CDR3 length equals 17 residues. The CDR3 is CASSSSFRTPSHYEQYF. CDR3 bases: TGTGCCAGCAGCTCCAGCTTTAGGACACCCAGCCACTACGAGCAGTACTTC.

In nucleotides, the CDR3 is TGCAGCGTTGAAGGGACAGACTACGAGCAGTACTTC. Its protein is CSVEGTDYEQYF. The chain uses TRBV29-1 and TRBJ2-7, with D maybe TRBD1 (6 bases). Trimming took off 1 base at V and 3 bases at J, with 7 bases between the two ends. Looked up from germline, CDR1 is SQVTM and CDR2 is ANQGSEA. This CDR3 is 12 amino acids long.

This clone was picked up one time. The rearrangement links TRBV25-1 to TRBJ1-2; D uncertain. V was pared by 1 base and J by 6 bases, with 9 bases between. The CDR3 is 13 residues long. Germline CDR1 MGHDK, CDR2 SYGVNS. The CDR3 loop reads CASSEWPADGYTF. The DNA of the CDR3 is TGTGCCAGCAGTGAATGGCCAGCGGATGGCTACACCTTC.

V usage is TRBV13 and J usage is TRBJ1-1, with D unclear. CDR1 is PRHDT, CDR2 FYEKMQ, per germline (reference sequence). The CDR3 has 13 residues. V was pared by 1 base and J by 4 bases, with 7 bases between. The CDR3, as DNA: TGTGCCAGCAGCTTAGCAGAATTCACTGAAGCTTTCTTT. This sequence encodes CASSLAEFTEAFF.

CDR3 region: CASSLRGIGTTEAYEQYF. DNA of the CDR3: TGTGCCAGCAGTCTGAGAGGGATAGGGACTACCGAGGCCTACGAGCAGTACTTC. The V call is TRBV6-6, the J call TRBJ2-7, with 7 bases matching TRBD2. J lost 2 bases, V lost 5 bases, and 18 bases had no gene match. CDR1 MNHNY and CDR2 SVGAGI come from the germline V gene (reference sequence). This CDR3 region has 18 residues.

The V and J genes are TRBV7-9 and TRBJ2-1; 8 bases align to TRBD2. The CDR3 spans 16 residues. Unmatched junction bases numbered 3, after V lost 1 base and J lost 1 base. Germline CDR1 and CDR2: SEHNR and FQNEAQ (reference sequence). The CDR3 nucleotides are TGTGCCAGCAGCTTAGAACGGGGGGGATCCTACAATGAGCAGTTCTTC. Its protein product is CASSLERGGSYNEQFF.

The V call is TRBV18, the J call TRBJ2-5, with TRBD2 matching over 7 bases. J was trimmed by 5 bases and V by 1 base; bases with no gene match: 7. The germline CDR1 and CDR2 sequences are KGHSH and LQKENI. CDR3 length: 15 amino acids. The DNA of the CDR3 is TGTGCCAGCTCACCACGGGAGGGCGGGAAGGAGACCCAGTACTTC. This gives the protein CASSPREGGKETQYF.

The V gene is TRBV11-2, the J gene TRBJ2-7; 8 bases match TRBD2. V was pared by 3 bases and J by 4 bases, with 8 bases of the junction left unmatched. The CDR3 extends over 15 amino acids. CDR1 is SGHAT and CDR2 is FQNNGV in the germline V gene. CDR3 in amino acids: CASSFYSGKVYEQYF. The CDR3 DNA reads TGTGCCAGCAGCTTTTATAGCGGGAAGGTATACGAGCAGTACTTC. Combining the CDR3 with reference TRBV11-2 and TRBJ2-7 gives the whole variable domain EAGVAQSPRYKIIEKRQSVAFWCNPISGHATLYWYQQILGQGPKLLIQFQNNGVVDDSQLPKDRFSAERLKGVDSTLKIQPAKLEDSAVYLCASSFYSGKVYEQYFGPGTRLTVT.

CDR3 DNA sequence: TGTGCCAGCAGCCAAAACAGGGTACCTAACTATGGCTACACCTTC. This gives the protein CASSQNRVPNYGYTF. The chain combines TRBV14 with TRBJ1-2; D possibly corresponds to TRBD1 (6 bases). Germline V CDR1 and CDR2: SGHDN, FVKESK. The CDR3 spans 15 residues. The germline V and J ends were trimmed by 2 bases and 0 bases, with 10 bases remaining between them.

The V and J genes are TRBV5-1 and TRBJ2-1; perhaps TRBD2 as D (6 bases). The V end was cut by 3 bases, the J end by 4 bases, with 20 bases between. From germline, CDR1 is SGHRS and CDR2 YFSETQ. This CDR3 is built from 17 residues. The CDR3 DNA sequence: TGCGCCAGCAGCTCCGCCGGAGGAGGGGCTACTTACAATGAGCAGTTCTTC. Translated, it gives CASSSAGGGATYNEQFF.

This rearrangement joins TRBV7-9 to TRBJ2-4, with TRBD1 identical over 9 bases. The CDR3 spans 13 residues. Trimming cost V 4 bases and J 9 bases; bases outside gene matches: 4. Germline V gene sequence: CDR1 SEHNR, CDR2 FQNEAQ (reference sequence). DNA for the CDR3: TGTGCCAGCAGCTGGACAGGGGAGACCATTCAGTACTTC. Translation: CASSWTGETIQYF. Looking up the rest from reference TRBV7-9 and TRBJ2-4 gives the full variable domain: DTGVSQNPRHKITKRGQNVTFRCDPISEHNRLYWYRQTLGQGPEFLTYFQNEAQLEKSRLLSDRFSAERPKGSFSTLEIQRTEQGDSAMYLCASSWTGETIQYFGAGTRLSVL.

The chain employs TRBV29-1 and TRBJ2-1; 8 nucleotides line up with TRBD2. The CDR3 runs to 14 residues. In germline, CDR1 is SQVTM, CDR2 ANQGSEA. Trimming removed 3 bases from V and 9 bases from J; junction bases left unmatched: 10. The CDR3 nucleotides read TGCAGCGTTGAGCGGGCCTCCGGGGGGGCTGAGCAGTTCTTC. It yields the protein CSVERASGGAEQFF.

The genes are TRBV5-8 and TRBJ1-5; the match to TRBD1 covers 7 bases. The germline V gene has CDR1 SGHTS and CDR2 YDEGEE. The CDR3 loop spans 17 amino acids. Trimming removed 4 bases from V and 4 bases from J; junction bases left unmatched: 14. CDR3 sequence reads: CASSGGVYRGVNQPQHF. CDR3 nucleotide sequence: TGTGCCAGCAGCGGAGGAGTTTACAGGGGCGTGAATCAGCCCCAGCATTTT.

V is TRBV4-1 and J is TRBJ1-1; 9 bases fit TRBD1. The CDR3 is 15 residues long. V lost 1 base to trimming and J lost 7 bases; unmatched junction nucleotides: 7. CDR1 MGHRA and CDR2 YSYEKL come from the germline V gene. For the CDR3, the DNA is TGCGCCAGCAGCCAAGGGACAGGGGACACCCGTGAAGCTTTCTTT. It is translated as CASSQGTGDTREAFF.

This chain connects TRBV10-3 to TRBJ1-2; 11 bases match TRBD1. V lost 9 bases and J lost 4; bases outside the gene matches: 13. The germline V gene has CDR1 ENHRY and CDR2 SYGVKD. The CDR3 extends over 16 amino acids. DNA for the CDR3: TGTGCCATAGGACAGGGGGCGGGCTCTACTGGCTATGGCTACACCTTC. Protein sequence: CAIGQGAGSTGYGYTF.

The V and J genes are TRBV19 and TRBJ1-2, with D perhaps matching TRBD1 (6 bases). This CDR3 spans 15 amino acids. The germline V gene encodes CDR1 LNHDA and CDR2 SQIVND (reference sequence). Between the trimmed V and J ends, which lost 0 bases and 4 bases, there was a span of 12 bases. In nucleotides, the CDR3 is TGTGCCAGTAGTATAGACCGGACAGTCACCTATGGCTACACCTTC. It yields the protein CASSIDRTVTYGYTF.

Only one count was recorded for this clone. CDR3 in amino acids: CASSYPIRGDTEAFF. The CDR3 nucleotides read TGTGCCAGCAGCTATCCAATCCGGGGAGACACTGAAGCTTTCTTT. V gene TRBV28 combines with J gene TRBJ1-1; D ambiguous. Germline V gene sequence: CDR1 MDHEN, CDR2 SYDVKM. The CDR3 is 15 amino acids. Trimming shortened V by 6 bases and J by 3 bases, and 17 bases separated the two germline ends.